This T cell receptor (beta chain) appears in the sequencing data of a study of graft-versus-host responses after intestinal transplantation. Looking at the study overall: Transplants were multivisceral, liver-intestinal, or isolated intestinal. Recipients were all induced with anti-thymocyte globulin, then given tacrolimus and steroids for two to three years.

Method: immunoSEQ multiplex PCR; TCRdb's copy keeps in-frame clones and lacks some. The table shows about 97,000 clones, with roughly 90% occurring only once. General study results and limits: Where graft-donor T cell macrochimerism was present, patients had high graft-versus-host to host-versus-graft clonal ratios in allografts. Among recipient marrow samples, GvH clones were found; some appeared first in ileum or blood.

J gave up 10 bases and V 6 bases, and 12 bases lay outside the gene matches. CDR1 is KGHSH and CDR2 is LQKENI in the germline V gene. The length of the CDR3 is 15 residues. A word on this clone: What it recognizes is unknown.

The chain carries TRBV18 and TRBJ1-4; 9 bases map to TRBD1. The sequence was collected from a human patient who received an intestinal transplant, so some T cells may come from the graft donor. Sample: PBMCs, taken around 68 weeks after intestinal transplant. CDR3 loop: CASSQRQGDGGKLFF. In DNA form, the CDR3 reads TGTGCCAGCTCCCAAAGACAGGGGGACGGTGGAAAACTGTTTTTT.